The 17 T cell receptor beta chains below all came from one sample that was sequenced in a study of beta chain features in type 1 diabetes. Study outcomes and limitations: In every one of the four CD4+ subsets, TCRB CDR3s were moderately but significantly shorter in Type 1 diabetes patients.

Expressed TCRB transcripts were sequenced because the isolated RNA had all been reverse transcribed beforehand. Profiled with immunoSEQ multiplex PCR; TCRdb holds only in-frame clones, not every one. Here the sample spans around 250,000 clones, approximately 15% being singletons. Their cognate antigens are unknown. The sample consisted of naive CD4+ T cells from blood. Receptors originate from a man aged 30 to 45 with type 1 diabetes.

A note on this clone: The junction does not match germline at one end; this may be a read error. The chain couples TRBV6-6 to TRBJ2-1; D gene ambiguous. CDR3 length equals 15 residues. Germline V gene lookup returns CDR1 MNHNY and CDR2 SVGAGI (reference sequence). The CDR3 region is CASSYSVVSHNEQFF. CDR3 nucleotide sequence: TGTGCCAGCAGTTACTCGGTAGTCTCCCACAATGAGCAGTTCTTC.

The chain links TRBV14 to TRBJ1-2; a possible D gene is TRBD1 (6 bases). The CDR3 runs to 12 residues. V was cut by 11 bases and J by 1 base, with 11 bases left in between. Germline assignment: CDR1 SGHDN and CDR2 FVKESK. The CDR3 sequence: CAEGEGNYGYTF. Here the CDR3 DNA reads TGTGCCGAGGGGGAGGGTAACTATGGCTACACCTTC.

V gene TRBV9 combines with J gene TRBJ2-7; maybe TRBD2 (5 bases). Germline CDR1 SGDLS, CDR2 YYNGEE. The V gene lost 4 bases and the J gene lost 0 bases, with 20 bases spanning the gap. The CDR3 is 17 amino acids. CDR3 DNA: TGTGCCAGCAGCCCCAGTGGTCTAGCCATTGCCTCCTACGAGCAGTACTTC. Its translation is CASSPSGLAIASYEQYF.

The chain uses TRBV4-1 and TRBJ1-2, with TRBD1 identical over 8 bases. Germline V gene lookup returns CDR1 MGHRA and CDR2 YSYEKL. The CDR3 is made up of 17 amino acids. Trimming at V came to 0 bases and at J to 8 bases, leaving 14 bases not matched to a gene. The CDR3 DNA sequence: TGCGCCAGCAGCCAAGATTTTGGGGTACGGGCAGGGGGCGGCTACACCTTC. Translated, it gives CASSQDFGVRAGGGYTF.

The chain has TRBV10-3 and TRBJ1-5; D unresolved. Germline CDR1 ENHRY, CDR2 SYGVKD. Trimming took off 4 bases at V and 4 bases at J, with 8 bases between the two ends. The length of the CDR3 is 13 residues. DNA of the CDR3: TGTGCCATCAGTGGTCAGAAAAATCAGCCCCAGCATTTT. Translation: CAISGQKNQPQHF.

There are a few counts of this clone. The J gene is TRBJ1-1, the V gene TRBV30; TRBD1 aligns across 10 bases. This CDR3 is 16 amino acids long. CDR1 is GTSNPN and CDR2 is SVGIG in the germline V gene (reference sequence). The J segment lost 3 bases and the V segment lost 2 bases, leaving 9 bases of the junction unmatched. CDR3 DNA sequence: TGTGCCTGGAGTTTTGGGACAGGGGTCGGCGACACTGAAGCTTTCTTT. Residues: CAWSFGTGVGDTEAFF.

This clone has only a few counts. The chain is built from TRBV6-5 and TRBJ1-1; unclear D gene. V lost 4 bases and J 4 bases, leaving 7 bases between the germline ends. Germline V gene data show CDR1 as MNHEY and CDR2 as SVGAGI. The CDR3 runs to 12 residues. The CDR3 coding sequence is TGTGCCAGCAGTTTCCGGGGCACTGAAGCTTTCTTT. Translation: CASSFRGTEAFF.

The V and J genes are TRBV29-1 and TRBJ2-3; the D gene is possibly TRBD1 (6 bases). The ends were cut back, 1 base at V and 3 bases at J, with 20 bases in the middle. The CDR3 has 17 residues. Germline CDR1 and CDR2: SQVTM and ANQGSEA. CDR3: CSVEATTGFDLTDTQYF. In nucleotides, the CDR3 is TGCAGCGTTGAAGCAACCACAGGGTTTGATTTGACAGATACGCAGTATTTT.

CDR3 residues: CASSLVPSSYNEQFF. The CDR3 region has the DNA TGTGCCAGCAGTCTCGTACCGAGCTCCTACAATGAGCAGTTCTTC. This chain connects TRBV27 to TRBJ2-1; D gene uncertain. This CDR3 is 15 amino acids long. Trimming shortened V by 5 bases and J by 0 bases, and 11 bases separated the two germline ends. Germline V lookup: CDR1 MNHEY, CDR2 SMNVEV (reference sequence).

The CDR3 loop reads CASSPGRHEQFF. For the CDR3, the DNA is TGTGCCAGCTCACCAGGGAGGCATGAGCAGTTCTTC. The chain carries TRBV18 and TRBJ2-1, with a tentative D call TRBD2 (6 bases). The CDR3 totals 12 residues. The germline gives CDR1 KGHSH, CDR2 LQKENI. The V end was cut by 2 bases, the J end by 8 bases, with 7 bases between.

This clone has more than one count but fewer than ten. V and J are TRBV7-9 and TRBJ2-3, with D unclear. The germline V and J ends were trimmed by 5 bases and 5 bases, with 11 bases remaining between them. CDR1 SEHNR and CDR2 FQNEAQ come from the germline V gene (reference sequence). The CDR3 totals 13 residues. As DNA, the CDR3 is TGTGCCAGCAGCCCCAATAGTGGAGATACGCAGTATTTT. It codes for CASSPNSGDTQYF.

The gene calls are TRBV19 and TRBJ2-7; D is perhaps TRBD1 (6 bases). The ends were cut back, 3 bases at V and 2 bases at J, with 11 bases in the middle. From germline, CDR1 is LNHDA and CDR2 SQIVND (reference sequence). The CDR3 spans 14 residues. CDR3 bases: TGTGCCAGTAGTATCTTACAGGGCCCCTACGAGCAGTACTTC. It yields the protein CASSILQGPYEQYF.

To note about this clone: Other DNA sequences in this specimen translate into the identical CDR3. J is TRBJ2-5 and V is TRBV30; weak D call: TRBD2 (6 bases). The CDR3 length is 12 residues. Germline assignment: CDR1 GTSNPN and CDR2 SVGIG (reference sequence). Trimming stripped 3 bases from V and 4 bases from J, with 9 bases between. CDR3 loop: CAWSGGGETQYF. In DNA form, the CDR3 reads TGTGCCTGGAGCGGGGGTGGAGAGACCCAGTACTTC.

This CDR3 is CASSGGGRPNTEAFF. CDR3 in DNA: TGTGCCAGCAGCGGTGGAGGTCGGCCTAACACTGAAGCTTTCTTT. This chain uses TRBV9 with TRBJ1-1, with D uncertain. Germline assignment: CDR1 SGDLS and CDR2 YYNGEE. The CDR3 is 15 amino acids. Trimming took 3 bases from V and 2 from J, leaving 14 bases between them.

V and J are TRBV7-2 and TRBJ2-7, with a tentative D call TRBD1 (6 bases). The V and J ends lost 3 bases and 3 bases respectively, with 6 bases between them. The CDR3 contains 12 residues. From germline, CDR1 is SGHTA and CDR2 FQGNSA. The CDR3 DNA follows: TGTGCCAGCAGCTTGACAGGCTACGAGCAGTACTTC. The encoded protein is CASSLTGYEQYF.

The chain has TRBV6-6 and TRBJ1-2; D unresolved. This CDR3 region has 14 residues. Germline CDR1 and CDR2: MNHNY and SVGAGI (reference sequence). V was clipped by 0 bases and J by 1 base, with 6 bases between them. Here the CDR3 reads CASSYSGVNYGYTF. For the CDR3, the DNA is TGTGCCAGCAGTTACTCCGGGGTTAACTATGGCTACACCTTC.

The V and J genes are TRBV10-3 and TRBJ1-1; 12 bases are a match to TRBD1. With 6 bases clipped from V and 0 bases from J, the junction kept 5 bases outside the gene matches. Germline V gene data show CDR1 as ENHRY and CDR2 as SYGVKD. The CDR3 has 16 amino acids. CDR3 protein: CAIRTGTGGMNTEAFF. The CDR3 nucleotides are TGTGCCATCAGGACCGGGACAGGGGGCATGAACACTGAAGCTTTCTTT.